The 9 T cell receptor beta chains presented below share a single source sample, sequenced in a study of radiotherapy plus CTLA-4 blockade in lung cancer. Here immunoSEQ multiplex PCR was the method, and the copy in TCRdb shows in-frame clones only, minus some. Of 50,000 to 65,000 clones listed, 70% to 80% are singletons. This specimen was peripheral blood, taken from a patient treated with radiotherapy plus ipilimumab. Source of these receptors: a human donor with non-small cell lung cancer who had a partial response to radiotherapy plus ipilimumab.

This clone was seen once. J is TRBJ1-1 and V is TRBV6-5; the match to TRBD1 covers 10 bases. Germline CDR1 MNHEY, CDR2 SVGAGI. Unmatched junction bases numbered 4, after V lost 2 bases and J lost 4 bases. The CDR3 is made up of 15 amino acids. The CDR3 here is CASSYGGQGGTEAFF. CDR3 nucleotide sequence: TGTGCCAGCAGTTACGGCGGACAGGGGGGCACTGAAGCTTTCTTT.

The chain couples TRBV7-9 to TRBJ1-4, with no clear D. Per the germline V gene, CDR1 is SEHNR and CDR2 is FQNEAQ (reference sequence). The CDR3 spans 15 residues. Trimming shortened V by 4 bases and J by 7 bases, and 16 bases separated the two germline ends. CDR3 region: CASSSLSARGEKLFF. The CDR3 nucleotides are TGTGCCAGCAGCTCCCTCAGCGCCCGGGGTGAAAAACTGTTTTTT.

The chain recombines TRBV6-1 with TRBJ1-2, with D possibly being TRBD1 (5 bases). Germline CDR1 MNHNS, CDR2 SASEGT. V was cut by 2 bases and J by 4 bases, with 11 bases left in between. The CDR3 sequence is 14 residues long. CDR3 sequence reads: CASSELRQSYGYTF. CDR3 DNA sequence: TGTGCCAGCAGTGAACTACGACAGTCCTATGGCTACACCTTC.

The chain has TRBV19 and TRBJ2-5; D may be TRBD1 (5 bases). There are 13 residues in the CDR3. V lost 9 bases and J lost 5, with 16 bases in between. CDR1 LNHDA and CDR2 SQIVND come from the germline V gene (reference sequence). The CDR3 DNA sequence: TGTGCCAGCAAAGGGCAGGCAGGGGAGACCCAGTACTTC. The encoded protein is CASKGQAGETQYF.

V is TRBV6-6 and J is TRBJ1-2, with 9 nucleotides matching TRBD1. V dropped 8 bases and J dropped 2; count of bases not matched to a gene: 9. In germline, CDR1 is MNHNY, CDR2 SVGAGI (reference sequence). The CDR3 contains 15 residues. The CDR3 region is CASAKAQGANYGYTF. DNA of the CDR3: TGTGCCAGCGCCAAAGCACAGGGGGCGAACTATGGCTACACCTTC.

Notes on this clone: Other DNA sequences of this sample code for an identical CDR3. The J gene is TRBJ2-5, the V gene TRBV4-2; no clear D. With the DNA end fitting TRBJ2-7 better, the J assignment may be wrong. CDR1 LGHNA and CDR2 YNFKEQ come from the germline V gene. The CDR3 is 12 residues long. This chain's CDR3 is CASSQGPYEQYF. The CDR3 DNA is TGTGCCAGCAGCCAAGGCCCCTACGAGCAGTACTTC.

V usage is TRBV10-3 and J usage is TRBJ2-4; TRBD2 agrees at 12 bases. The CDR3 loop spans 16 amino acids. Germline V gene lookup returns CDR1 ENHRY and CDR2 SYGVKD. The trim removed 3 bases at V and 3 bases at J, leaving 3 bases unmatched. The CDR3 loop reads CAISELAGGLKNIQYF. CDR3 in DNA: TGTGCCATCAGTGAACTAGCGGGGGGCCTCAAAAACATTCAGTACTTC.

The chain employs TRBV29-1 and TRBJ2-4, with 8 nucleotides matching TRBD1. The J segment lost 6 bases and the V segment lost 4 bases, leaving 2 bases of the junction unmatched. The germline gives CDR1 SQVTM, CDR2 ANQGSEA. The CDR3 runs 12 residues. The CDR3 DNA follows: TGCAGCGTTGCTGACAGGGGAAACATTCAGTACTTC. Protein: CSVADRGNIQYF.

This chain links TRBV6-1 with TRBJ2-7; 7 nucleotides agree with TRBD2. The CDR3 is 14 amino acids. J gave up 6 bases and V 1 base, and 6 bases lay outside the gene matches. Germline V gives CDR1 MNHNS, CDR2 SASEGT. CDR3 loop: CASSEERREGEQYF. CDR3 in DNA: TGTGCCAGCAGTGAAGAGCGAAGGGAGGGCGAGCAGTACTTC.